This T cell receptor (beta chain) was retrieved from a study of OX40 agonist ivuxolimab in advanced cancers. Overall study context: Each dose-escalation patient presented with hepatocellular carcinoma, melanoma, renal cell or head and neck cancer. Findings and limits, study-wide: On average, CD8+ T cells showed a greater number of expanded clones than CD4+.

Of note for this clone: Antigen specificity is unknown. A read error may account for a junction end that differs from germline. The same CDR3 also results from other DNA sequences found in this sample.

The CDR3 runs 13 residues. Germline loops: CDR1 SGHNT, CDR2 YYREEE (reference sequence). Data came from immunoSEQ multiplex PCR; TCRdb stores just in-frame clones and leaves some out. The sample carries tens of thousands of clones, 65% to 85% recorded once. Autoimmune disease history or systemic immunosuppression excluded patients. Specimen: CD4+ or CD8+ T cells sorted from blood, collected in a trial of the OX40 agonist ivuxolimab. The gene calls are TRBV5-4 and TRBJ1-1; D is uncertain. The sequence was collected from an adult with an advanced solid tumor such as melanoma, head and neck, liver or kidney cancer. CDR3 loop: CASSQEMGTEAFF. The CDR3 bases are TGCGCCAGCAGCCAAGAGATGGGCACTGAAGCTTTCTTT.